This entry lists 26 T cell receptor beta chains sequenced from one sample in a study of shared clonotypes between healthy human individuals. CD8 cells classed as naive were CD45RO-negative and positively selected for CCR7, excluding terminally differentiated effector memory CD45RA+ cells. Repertoires were generated with immunoSEQ multiplex PCR, while TCRdb's copy carries only in-frame clones and drops some. Here the sample spans under 850,000 clones, around 92% being singletons. Sequenced input: naive CD8+ T cells sorted from blood. The receptors derive from a man younger than 45 in good health.

This clone was observed a single time. The V and J genes are TRBV28 and TRBJ2-7; 11 positions match TRBD2. Trimming removed 7 bases from V and 3 bases from J; junction bases left unmatched: 8. Germline CDR1 is MDHEN and CDR2 is SYDVKM. The CDR3 is 15 residues long. The CDR3 reads CASTRPGLADYEQYF. DNA of the CDR3: TGTGCCAGCACCAGACCGGGACTAGCGGACTACGAGCAGTACTTC.

The rearrangement links TRBV25-1 to TRBJ2-3; TRBD1 aligns across 8 bases. Germline trimming cut 6 bases from V and 5 bases from J; bases unmatched to any gene: 1. Germline assignment: CDR1 MGHDK and CDR2 SYGVNS. The CDR3 has 12 residues. The CDR3: CASRTGVDTQYF. In nucleotides, the CDR3 is TGTGCCAGCAGGACAGGGGTAGATACGCAGTATTTT.

As regards this clone: Other nucleotide sequences in the sample specify the same CDR3. This chain connects TRBV27 to TRBJ2-2; D call uncertain. The germline gives CDR1 MNHEY, CDR2 SMNVEV (reference sequence). CDR3 length: 12 residues. V lost 3 bases to trimming and J lost 2 bases, with 1 base between them. The CDR3 sequence is CASSFNTGELFF. CDR3 DNA: TGTGCCAGCAGTTTCAACACCGGGGAGCTGTTTTTT.

The chain couples TRBV27 to TRBJ1-5; 10 bases align to TRBD1. Germline CDR1 and CDR2: MNHEY and SMNVEV (reference sequence). After removal of 4 bases from V and 6 bases from J, the junction contained 3 bases not matched to a gene. The CDR3 covers 14 residues. In DNA, the CDR3 is TGTGCCAGCAGTTCAGGGACAGGGGTTCAGCCCCAGCATTTT. Its protein product is CASSSGTGVQPQHF.

The chain links TRBV10-3 to TRBJ2-3; D might be TRBD2 (6 bases). The CDR3 extends over 17 amino acids. The germline CDR1 and CDR2 sequences are ENHRY and SYGVKD. Trimming removed 0 bases at V and 0 bases at J, with 13 bases between. In DNA form, the CDR3 reads TGTGCCATCAGTGAGTCGGCGGGAAGCGGTAGCACAGATACGCAGTATTTT. Amino acids: CAISESAGSGSTDTQYF.

This clone was seen only once. The V gene is TRBV28, the J gene TRBJ2-7, with TRBD1 matching over 10 bases. The CDR3 covers 17 residues. The J segment lost 7 bases and the V segment lost 3 bases, leaving 15 bases of the junction unmatched. The germline gives CDR1 MDHEN, CDR2 SYDVKM. The CDR3 nucleotides read TGTGCCAGCAGTTTGCTCGAGGGACAGGGGATAGACGGGGAGCAGTACTTC. Residues: CASSLLEGQGIDGEQYF.

The chain recombines TRBV29-1 with TRBJ2-7; D may be TRBD1 (6 bases). The ends were cut back, 3 bases at V and 5 bases at J, with 17 bases in the middle. CDR1 is SQVTM and CDR2 is ANQGSEA in the germline V gene. The CDR3 runs to 14 residues. The CDR3 DNA is TGCAGCGTTGAGGTGCAGGGGCAGGGAAACGAGCAGTACTTC. Its translation is CSVEVQGQGNEQYF.

The chain couples TRBV27 to TRBJ2-7; D unresolved. There are 15 residues in the CDR3. CDR1 is MNHEY, CDR2 SMNVEV, per germline (reference sequence). V lost 5 bases to trimming and J lost 3 bases, with 17 bases between them. In DNA, the CDR3 is TGTGCCAGCAGTCCCCGAGTGGGTAGGGTCTACGAGCAGTACTTC. Residues: CASSPRVGRVYEQYF.

This sequence joins TRBV19 and TRBJ1-2; no clear D. The CDR3 contains 11 residues. From germline, CDR1 is LNHDA and CDR2 SQIVND (reference sequence). V shed 10 bases and J shed 5 bases, with 11 bases lying between them. CDR3 nucleotide sequence: TGTGCCACAAGTGGAGGTTATGGCTACACCTTC. It encodes CATSGGYGYTF.

V and J are TRBV12-5 and TRBJ2-2; a possible D gene is TRBD1 (6 bases). Germline CDR1 is LGHNT and CDR2 is FRNRAP. The CDR3 contains 16 residues. V was pared by 6 bases and J by 6 bases, with 20 bases between. The CDR3 loop is CASGQETYRVAGELFF. The CDR3, as DNA: TGTGCTAGTGGACAAGAGACTTACAGGGTTGCCGGGGAGCTGTTTTTT. Full variable domain (outside the CDR3, taken from reference TRBV12-5 and TRBJ2-2): DARVTQTPRHKVTEMGQEVTMRCQPILGHNTVFWYRQTMMQGLELLAYFRNRAPLDDSGMPKDRFSAEMPDATLATLKIQPSEPRDSAVYFCASGQETYRVAGELFFGEGSRLTVL.

The chain recombines TRBV7-9 with TRBJ2-1; TRBD2 agrees at 15 bases. The germline CDR1 and CDR2 sequences are SEHNR and FQNEAQ (reference sequence). The ends lost 5 bases at V and 9 bases at J; junction bases unmatched: 8. The CDR3 consists of 16 residues. CDR3 DNA: TGTGCCAGCAGCACTAGGACTAGCGGGAGGGGGCCTGAGCAGTTCTTC. Translated, it gives CASSTRTSGRGPEQFF. The whole variable domain, filled in from reference TRBV7-9 and TRBJ2-1, reads DTGVSQNPRHKITKRGQNVTFRCDPISEHNRLYWYRQTLGQGPEFLTYFQNEAQLEKSRLLSDRFSAERPKGSFSTLEIQRTEQGDSAMYLCASSTRTSGRGPEQFFGPGTRLTVL.

The chain couples TRBV27 to TRBJ1-2, with D maybe TRBD1 (5 bases). Germline values: CDR1 MNHEY, CDR2 SMNVEV (reference sequence). The CDR3 covers 15 residues. V was trimmed by 4 bases and J by 3 bases, leaving 15 bases between them. DNA for the CDR3: TGTGCCAGCAGTTCATACGACGACAGATACTATGGCTACACCTTC. Protein: CASSSYDDRYYGYTF.

The chain recombines TRBV7-6 with TRBJ2-7; 7 bases map to TRBD2. This CDR3 has 14 amino acids. The V segment lost 5 bases and the J segment 4 bases; nucleotides outside the gene matches: 8. Germline CDR1 is SGHVS and CDR2 is FNYEAQ. The CDR3, as DNA: TGTGCCAGCAGCACGGGACTAACCTTTTACGAGCAGTACTTC. Amino acid sequence: CASSTGLTFYEQYF.

The rearrangement links TRBV5-4 to TRBJ2-7; 8 nucleotides agree with TRBD2. V dropped 0 bases and J dropped 3; count of bases not matched to a gene: 2. Germline loops: CDR1 SGHNT, CDR2 YYREEE (reference sequence). The CDR3 extends over 14 amino acids. CDR3: CASSLVGTSYEQYF. The CDR3, as DNA: TGTGCCAGCAGCTTGGTCGGGACTAGCTACGAGCAGTACTTC.

The chain is built from TRBV29-1 and TRBJ2-1, with TRBD2 as a possible D gene (6 bases). The CDR3 is made up of 14 amino acids. The germline CDR1 and CDR2 sequences are SQVTM and ANQGSEA. Trimming cost V 2 bases and J 4 bases, with 12 bases left between them. The CDR3 DNA is TGCAGCGTTGAATACGGGGACTCGTACAATGAGCAGTTCTTC. As protein: CSVEYGDSYNEQFF.

Turning to this clone: The same CDR3 also results from other DNA sequences found in this sample. The chain has TRBV7-9 and TRBJ2-7; tentative D call: TRBD2 (6 bases). CDR1 and CDR2 from the germline V gene are SEHNR and FQNEAQ (reference sequence). The CDR3 runs 14 residues. V dropped 2 bases and J dropped 2 bases, with 10 bases sitting between them. CDR3 nucleotide sequence: TGTGCCAGCAGCTTATCCGGGACTGCCTACGAGCAGTACTTC. Its translation: CASSLSGTAYEQYF.

The chain couples TRBV28 to TRBJ2-1, with TRBD2 matching over 9 bases. Germline CDR1 and CDR2: MDHEN and SYDVKM. CDR3 length: 16 residues. J gave up 7 bases and V 4 bases, and 11 bases lay outside the gene matches. As DNA, the CDR3 is TGTGCCAGCAGTTCGTTAGCGGGAGATGGTTTGAATGAGCAGTTCTTC. Translating it yields CASSSLAGDGLNEQFF.

The V gene is TRBV10-3, the J gene TRBJ1-1; D is possibly TRBD1 (6 bases). The CDR3 length is 13 residues. Germline lookup yields CDR1 ENHRY and CDR2 SYGVKD. The V end was cut by 2 bases, the J end by 7 bases, with 11 bases between. CDR3 nucleotides: TGTGCCATCAGTGAGGGAATGGGACATGAAGCTTTCTTT. Protein sequence: CAISEGMGHEAFF.

The chain has TRBV27 and TRBJ2-1; possible D gene TRBD2, 6 bases. Germline V gene lookup returns CDR1 MNHEY and CDR2 SMNVEV (reference sequence). The CDR3 has 15 residues. V dropped 5 bases and J dropped 6 bases, with 17 bases sitting between them. CDR3 DNA sequence: TGTGCCAGCAGTCCGACCGGGACTCCCTTCAATGAGCAGTTCTTC. Amino acids: CASSPTGTPFNEQFF.

The V gene is TRBV6-5, the J gene TRBJ1-6, with 7 nucleotides matching TRBD1. Germline V gene lookup returns CDR1 MNHEY and CDR2 SVGAGI. CDR3 length: 14 residues. Unmatched junction bases numbered 3, after V lost 5 bases and J lost 5 bases. CDR3 region: CASSPGTDNSPLHF. The DNA of the CDR3 is TGTGCCAGCAGTCCCGGGACAGATAATTCACCCCTCCACTTT.

This CDR3 is CASSPGGGPWSNQPQHF. The CDR3 nucleotides are TGTGCCAGCAGCCCCGGGGGCGGGCCCTGGAGCAATCAGCCCCAGCATTTT. The chain joins TRBV9 to TRBJ1-5; the D gene is possibly TRBD1 (6 bases). The germline V and J ends were trimmed by 4 bases and 1 base, with 18 bases remaining between them. The CDR3 totals 17 residues. The V gene's germline CDR1 is SGDLS and CDR2 YYNGEE.

This clone was recorded once. The V call is TRBV5-6, the J call TRBJ2-7, with 8 bases that match TRBD1. CDR1 and CDR2 from the germline V gene are SGHDT and YYEEEE. The junction had 6 bases not matched to a gene; V was cut back by 5 bases and J by 2 bases. CDR3 length: 14 amino acids. As DNA, the CDR3 is TGTGCCAGCAGTAGACAGGGGTCACCCTACGAGCAGTACTTC. Protein sequence: CASSRQGSPYEQYF.

This chain links TRBV5-5 with TRBJ2-5; TRBD1 aligns across 11 bases. CDR3 size: 15 residues. The trim removed 4 bases at V and 5 bases at J, leaving 7 bases unmatched. Germline V gene data show CDR1 as SGHKS and CDR2 as YYEKEE (reference sequence). The CDR3: CASSAPGTGGETQYF. In DNA form, the CDR3 reads TGTGCCAGCAGCGCCCCCGGGACAGGGGGTGAGACCCAGTACTTC.

V usage is TRBV2 and J usage is TRBJ2-1; TRBD2 matches 11 bases. V lost 8 bases to trimming and J lost 4 bases; unmatched junction nucleotides: 4. Germline assignment: CDR1 SNHLY and CDR2 FYNNEI. There are 14 residues in the CDR3. CDR3 loop: CASLRLAGYNEQFF. The CDR3 DNA is TGTGCCAGCCTACGACTAGCGGGGTACAATGAGCAGTTCTTC.

This chain connects TRBV7-9 to TRBJ1-5; weak D call: TRBD1 (5 bases). Trimming stripped 2 bases from V and 7 bases from J, with 12 bases between. The CDR3 has 14 amino acids. Germline-derived CDR1 and CDR2 are SEHNR and FQNEAQ (reference sequence). The CDR3 here is CASSLPGMGQPQHF. The CDR3 bases are TGTGCCAGCAGCTTACCAGGGATGGGGCAGCCCCAGCATTTT.

The chain uses TRBV11-2 and TRBJ2-7; D is undetermined. CDR1 and CDR2 from the germline V gene are SGHAT and FQNNGV. V lost 5 bases to trimming and J lost 3 bases, with 14 bases between them. There are 14 residues in the CDR3. CDR3 in amino acids: CASSPGPKIYEQYF. The CDR3 DNA is TGTGCCAGCAGCCCTGGGCCAAAAATCTACGAGCAGTACTTC.